One sample yielded the 17 T cell receptor beta chains listed below, sequenced in a study of T cells in women clearing cervical HPV infection. Produced via immunoSEQ multiplex PCR; TCRdb's table is partial and in-frame only. The sample table sets out some 25,000 clones. The material sequenced was blood buffy coat. The receptors stem from a woman between 18 and 70 years old with a cervical HPV16 infection that either progressed to CIN3+ or cleared (not recorded which).

Of note for this clone: The read is 3 residues too short to cover the CDR3 end, so that end is filled in from the germline J gene. V gene TRBV4-1 combines with J gene TRBJ2-2; unclear D gene. Germline V gene sequence: CDR1 MGHRA, CDR2 YSYEKL. This CDR3 region has 15 residues. The sequenced part of the CDR3 DNA is TGCGCCAGCAGCCAAGGAACAAGTTATAATTCACCG. Protein product: CASSQGTSYNSP. The CDR3 in full is CASSQGTSYNSPLFF.

About this clone itself: The CDR3 end lies 3 residues beyond the end of the read and is filled in from the germline J gene. The chain uses TRBV19 and TRBJ1-2; D gene unclear. The CDR3 runs 16 residues. The germline gives CDR1 LNHDA, CDR2 SQIVND (reference sequence). The CDR3 DNA, read in part, is TGTGCCAGTAGTCCCTTCGGTCGACCCTACACAGATACC. It codes for CASSPFGRPYTDT. The whole CDR3 protein reads CASSPFGRPYTDTYTF.

Concerning this clone: Read coverage stops 3 residues before the CDR3 terminus; the germline J gene supplies the remainder. The chain is built from TRBV29-1 and TRBJ1-2, with a tentative D call TRBD1 (5 bases). The V gene lost 7 bases and the J gene lost 3 bases, with 12 bases spanning the gap. CDR1 SQVTM and CDR2 ANQGSEA come from the germline V gene. This CDR3 has 12 amino acids. The sequenced part of the CDR3 DNA is TGCAGCGACAGGACCTCCCACTATGGC. As protein: CSDRTSHYG. The whole CDR3 protein reads CSDRTSHYGYTF.

A note on this clone: The observed sequence ends 3 residues before the CDR3 terminus, with the missing tail filled in from the germline J gene. The V call is TRBV6-2 or TRBV6-3, the J call TRBJ1-2; 8 nucleotides match TRBD1. Trimming cost V 0 bases and J 6 bases; bases outside gene matches: 6. The CDR3 extends over 15 amino acids. Germline V gene lookup returns CDR1 MNHEY and CDR2 SVGEGT. Partial CDR3 DNA: TGTGCCAGCAGTTACTCGGCAACAGGGGGGGATGGC. This translates into CASSYSATGGDG. The CDR3 in full is CASSYSATGGDGYTF.

The CDR3 sequence is CASSPSADTQYF. The DNA read from the CDR3 is TGTGCCAGCAGCCCCTCAGCAGATACG. The chain joins TRBV7-9 to TRBJ2-3, with no clear D. The read falls 3 residues short of the CDR3 end, and the missing part is taken from the germline J gene. CDR3 length: 12 residues. Looked up from germline, CDR1 is SEHNR and CDR2 is FQNEAQ (reference sequence). V shed 5 bases and J shed 4 bases, with 7 bases lying between them.

Concerning this clone: The CDR3 end lies 3 residues beyond the end of the read and is filled in from the germline J gene. The chain combines TRBV10-3 with TRBJ1-2; the D is unclear. CDR3 length: 13 residues. V was cut by 3 bases and J by 5 bases, with 10 bases left in between. CDR1 and CDR2 (germline): ENHRY, SYGVKD. The sequenced CDR3 bases are TGTGCCATCAGTGATGAAGATCAGTATGGC. Its translation is CAISDEDQYG. The whole CDR3 sequence is CAISDEDQYGYTF.

Of note for this clone: The read halts 3 residues ahead of the CDR3 end, with the missing end drawn from the germline J gene. The gene calls are TRBV30 and TRBJ2-2; D is possibly TRBD2 (6 bases). The CDR3 sequence is 10 residues long. Between the trimmed V and J ends, which lost 8 bases and 6 bases, there was a span of 7 bases. CDR1 is GTSNPN, CDR2 SVGIG, per germline (reference sequence). Partial CDR3 DNA: TGTGCCGGAGGGGCCGGGGAG. Its protein product is CAGGAGE. The full CDR3 protein reads CAGGAGELFF.

Remarks on this clone: The read finishes 3 residues shy of the CDR3 end, and the germline J gene is used to complete it. The chain joins TRBV29-1 to TRBJ2-1; 10 bases are a match to TRBD2. This CDR3 is 16 amino acids long. Germline CDR1 SQVTM, CDR2 ANQGSEA. Losses at the gene ends were 4 bases for V and 0 bases for J; bases not matched to a gene: 6. This CDR3 reads CSVVFSGGPSYNEQFF. The CDR3 bases that were read are TGCAGCGTTGTATTTAGCGGGGGGCCCTCCTACAATGAG.

With respect to this clone: The read finishes 3 residues shy of the CDR3 end, and the germline J gene is used to complete it. The rearrangement links TRBV7-9 to TRBJ2-2, with 8 bases that match TRBD1. This CDR3 region has 15 residues. CDR1 and CDR2 from the germline V gene are SEHNR and FQNEAQ (reference sequence). The part of the CDR3 DNA that was read is TGTGCCACCGAATACAGGGGGGCCCGTAATTCGCCG. As protein: CATEYRGARNSP. The entire CDR3 protein reads CATEYRGARNSPLFF. The full variable domain, with the rest looked up from reference TRBV7-9 and TRBJ2-2, is DTGVSQNPRHKITKRGQNVTFRCDPISEHNRLYWYRQTLGQGPEFLTYFQNEAQLEKSRLLSDRFSAERPKGSFSTLEIQRTEQGDSAMYLCATEYRGARNSPLFFGEGSRLTVL.

Details on this clone: The read falls 3 residues short of the CDR3 end, and the missing part is taken from the germline J gene. The J gene is TRBJ1-4, the V gene TRBV20-1; weak D call: TRBD1 (6 bases). This CDR3 comprises 13 residues. Germline CDR1 DFQATT, CDR2 SNEGSKA (reference sequence). This CDR3 reads CSAIQGNNSPLFF. Incomplete CDR3 DNA: TGCAGTGCTATACAGGGAAATAATTCACCA.

Concerning this clone itself: The CDR3 end lies 3 residues beyond the end of the read and is filled in from the germline J gene. This rearrangement joins TRBV6-1 to TRBJ1-2; D gene uncertain. Per the germline V gene, CDR1 is MNHNS and CDR2 is SASEGT. The CDR3 runs to 13 residues. The chain's CDR3 is CASSVEGGSGYTF. CDR3 DNA (partial): TGTGCCAGCAGTGTAGAAGGCGGGTCCGGC.

As to this clone: Read data end 3 residues before the CDR3 end; the end is taken from the germline J gene. The chain uses TRBV7-9 and TRBJ1-1, with D perhaps TRBD1 (5 bases). This CDR3 spans 14 amino acids. Per germline, CDR1 SEHNR and CDR2 FQNEAQ (reference sequence). The V end was cut by 2 bases, the J end by 4 bases, with 11 bases between. The CDR3: CASSLTGRGTEAFF. CDR3 DNA (partial): TGTGCCAGCAGCTTAACCGGGAGGGGCACTGAA.

Turning to this clone: With the read ending 3 residues before the CDR3 end, the germline J gene is used to fill in that end. The chain joins TRBV18 to TRBJ2-2; 7 bases fit TRBD1. The CDR3 spans 16 residues. CDR1 and CDR2 from the germline V gene are KGHSH and LQKENI. The DNA read from the CDR3 is TGTGCCAGCTCACCATTCGGGACAGCGGATAATTCACCG. As protein: CASSPFGTADNSP. The entire CDR3 is CASSPFGTADNSPLFF.

The CDR3 is CASSPRGTYNSPLHF. CDR3 bases read: TGTGCCAGCAGCCCCCGGGGAACCTATAATTCACCC. The chain is built from TRBV7-9 and TRBJ1-6, with no clear D. Read data end 3 residues before the CDR3 end; the end is taken from the germline J gene. CDR1 and CDR2 (germline): SEHNR, FQNEAQ (reference sequence). V was pared by 5 bases and J by 2 bases, with 10 bases between. There are 15 residues in the CDR3.

About this clone itself: The read halts 3 residues ahead of the CDR3 end, with the missing end drawn from the germline J gene. The gene calls are TRBV5-1 and TRBJ1-6; D possibly corresponds to TRBD1 (5 bases). The ends were cut back, 4 bases at V and 0 bases at J, with 14 bases in the middle. Germline CDR1 reads SGHRS; CDR2 reads YFSETQ. The CDR3 extends over 17 amino acids. CDR3 residues: CASSRVGDSSYNSPLHF. The CDR3 DNA, read in part, is TGCGCCAGCAGCCGCGTAGGGGATAGCTCCTATAATTCACCC.

About this clone: The read ends 3 residues early relative to the CDR3; the germline J gene fills the gap. This rearrangement joins TRBV10-3 to TRBJ1-3; tentative D call: TRBD1 (5 bases). The CDR3 is made up of 12 amino acids. CDR1 and CDR2 from the germline V gene are ENHRY and SYGVKD. V lost 10 bases to trimming and J lost 4 bases, with 11 bases between them. CDR3 bases read: TGTGCCACCGGACAAGCCGGAAACACC. Protein: CATGQAGNT. The whole CDR3 protein is CATGQAGNTIYF.

Concerning this clone itself: Read sequence stops 3 residues before the CDR3 end, and the germline J gene provides the missing end. This sequence joins TRBV5-6 and TRBJ1-1, with a tentative D call TRBD1 (5 bases). Germline CDR1 and CDR2: SGHDT and YYEEEE. The CDR3 loop spans 13 amino acids. V shed 0 bases and J shed 3 bases, with 6 bases lying between them. The covered CDR3 bases are TGTGCCAGCAGCTTGGGGGGGGACACTGAA. It encodes CASSLGGDTE. The complete CDR3 protein is CASSLGGDTEAFF.